This is a list of T cell receptor beta chains from one sample in a study of monozygotic twins with inflammatory bowel disease. TCRdb reprocessed the 5' RACE reads and keeps a single row for each CDR3 protein, giving no DNA. The listing records roughly 150,000 distinct CDR3 sequences. Sample: blood. These receptors came from a human donor with ulcerative colitis or Crohn's disease, or a healthy co-twin of an affected twin (not recorded which). Each CDR3 is given with its conserved first and last residue.

v_gene	j_gene	CDR3aa
TRBV12-3/TRBV12-4	TRBJ1-1	CASSYRDGAFF
TRBV5-4	TRBJ2-7	CASTLGGFGDYEQYF
TRBV18	TRBJ2-3	CASSTGDLDTQYF
TRBV2	TRBJ2-7	CASSEGQGDLGYEQYF
TRBV29-1	TRBJ2-2	CSVPSAGQGRLPNTGELVF
TRBV20-1	TRBJ1-1	CSARGGEDTEAFF
TRBV30	TRBJ1-6	CAWTGQGNSPLHF
TRBV5-1	TRBJ2-5	CASSSSGNLGETQYF
TRBV7-2	TRBJ2-3	CASSPLNEDTQYF
TRBV7-9	TRBJ1-1	CASSFLGDRGRTEAFF
TRBV5-6	TRBJ2-1	CASSFWDRDNEQFF
TRBV7-9	TRBJ1-1	CASSPGGRDTEAFF
TRBV5-1	TRBJ1-2	CASSLAGRDGYTF
TRBV25-1	TRBJ2-4	CASSVSLGNIQYF
TRBV5-4	TRBJ1-1	CASSPRGTANTEAFF
TRBV12-5	TRBJ1-1	CASGETGGNTEAFF
TRBV7-2	TRBJ2-7	CASSKYSGDSYEQYF
TRBV5-1	TRBJ2-3	CASSAPDSTDTQYF
TRBV7-2	TRBJ1-1	CASSPPLRTEAFF
TRBV6-1	TRBJ2-1	CASSEAGGTALTDEQFF
TRBV5-8	TRBJ2-1	CASSFEKSSGNYNEQFF
TRBV7-3	TRBJ1-1	CTSSPGQENTEAFF
TRBV5-6	TRBJ2-3	CASGPPGPDTDTQYF
TRBV10-3	TRBJ1-1	CAIRDPRGVNTEAFF
TRBV6-1	TRBJ1-2	CASSPNRDDYGYTF
TRBV4-2	TRBJ2-3	CASSLRSTDTQYF
TRBV27	TRBJ2-1	CASSAWTGPYNEQFF
TRBV7-2	TRBJ1-5	CASSLKTGPQPQHF
TRBV5-1	TRBJ1-1	CASSLDSHGTEAFF
TRBV5-1	TRBJ1-5	CASSLEGRQNSNQPQHF
TRBV19	TRBJ1-4	CASNTVGHSNEKLFF
TRBV24-1	TRBJ2-1	CATQKDRYTEQFF
TRBV30	TRBJ2-7	CARRDRPKGEQYF
TRBV19	TRBJ1-5	CASSKRNEQPQHF
TRBV11-1	TRBJ1-2	CASSQGYYGYTF
TRBV20-1	TRBJ2-4	CSARDALIANKNIQYF
TRBV7-2	TRBJ2-1	CASSLDHYNEQFF
TRBV20-1	TRBJ1-5	CSARAGVYNQPQHF
TRBV6-1	TRBJ2-7	CASSEAGDGPYEQYF
TRBV10-3	TRBJ1-5	CAISDGGTLSNQPQHF
TRBV7-3	TRBJ2-3	CASSSWTSGGAFGIDTQYF
TRBV25-1	TRBJ1-1	CASSGDRGFTEAFF
TRBV10-3	TRBJ2-7	CAISDIGPRDRAYEQYF
TRBV18	TRBJ2-7	CASTEAGVGYEQYF
TRBV7-2	TRBJ1-6	CASSFWTGESPLHF
TRBV12-3/TRBV12-4	TRBJ1-6	CASSLMAGASSPLHF
TRBV5-6	TRBJ1-4	CASSSGISTNEKLFF
TRBV20-1	TRBJ1-2	CSAERRGQGANYGYTF
TRBV30	TRBJ2-5	CAWTFGGAQETQYF
TRBV7-9	TRBJ2-5	CASSAGQETQYF
TRBV6-5	TRBJ1-5	CASSYSNNQPQHF
TRBV28	TRBJ1-6	CASIYQPNSPLHF
TRBV19	TRBJ2-7	CASSIEARFSYEQYF
TRBV10-3	TRBJ2-3	CATGDSTSTDTQYF
TRBV12-2	TRBJ1-2	CASRGDRGRPHYGYTF